This passage covers 22 T cell receptor beta chains from one sample sequenced in a study of regulatory T cells in long-lasting Graves disease. Libraries of TCR beta came from iRepertoire HTBI primers plus Arm-PCR of CDR3 regions. TCRdb itself ran the multiplex PCR reads through MiXCR, one entry per CDR3 protein. The sample carries roughly 700,000 distinct CDR3 sequences, 25% to 30% recorded once. The time point is: persistent/refractory GD, antithyroid drugs over 5 years with positive TRAb. The TCR library was prepared using RNA isolated from PBMCs. The sequences come from peripheral blood mononuclear cells (PBMCs), collected when the disease was refractory, from a patient treated with antithyroid drugs. The receptors were gathered from a female donor with Graves disease.

There are a few counts of this clonotype. The J gene is TRBJ1-1, the V gene TRBV6-1, with TRBD1 as a possible D gene (5 bases). The CDR3 loop spans 12 amino acids. Per the germline V gene, CDR1 is MNHNS and CDR2 is SASEGT. The V end lost 7 bases, the J end lost 2 bases, and 8 bases lay between the germline ends. This CDR3 reads CASIRGNTEAFF. CDR3 sequence (DNA): TGTGCCAGCATTAGGGGTAACACTGAAGCTTTCTTT.

A remark on this clonotype: Given a far larger clone just one base away, this is likely a sequencing read error. The J gene is TRBJ1-1, the V gene TRBV7-2, with D perhaps matching TRBD1 (5 bases). CDR1 SGHTA and CDR2 FQGNSA come from the germline V gene. V was clipped by 5 bases and J by 2 bases, with 6 bases between them. The CDR3 is 12 amino acids. Here the CDR3 reads CASSGHNTEAFF. The CDR3 DNA sequence: TGTGCCAGCAGCGGACATAACACTGAAGCTTTCTTT.

This clonotype has only a few counts. The rearrangement links TRBV28 to TRBJ1-4; 7 nucleotides align to TRBD1. The trim removed 8 bases at V and 2 bases at J, leaving 5 bases unmatched. In germline, CDR1 is MDHEN, CDR2 SYDVKM. The CDR3 covers 14 residues. DNA of the CDR3: TGTGCCAGCGAGGTGACAGGGACTAATGAAAAACTGTTTTTT. Translation gives CASEVTGTNEKLFF.

There are a few counts of this clonotype. The chain links TRBV10-3 to TRBJ2-2; no reliable D call. V gave up 8 bases and J gave up 2 bases, with 6 bases separating them. In germline, CDR1 is ENHRY, CDR2 SYGVKD. The CDR3 is made up of 12 amino acids. The DNA for the CDR3 is TGTGCCATCTCGGAAAACACCGGGGAGCTGTTTTTT. It yields the protein CAISENTGELFF.

The chain is built from TRBV4-2 and TRBJ2-2; tentatively, D is TRBD2 (6 bases). The CDR3 runs 15 residues. Germline loops: CDR1 LGHNA, CDR2 YNFKEQ. V lost 1 base, J lost 7 bases, and 13 bases lay in between. CDR3 protein: CASSQGDSPSGELFF. In DNA form, the CDR3 reads TGTGCCAGCAGCCAAGGGGACTCTCCAAGCGGGGAGCTGTTTTTT.

This clonotype was recorded a few times. The V and J genes are TRBV15 and TRBJ1-5; D is perhaps TRBD1 (6 bases). In germline, CDR1 is LNHNV, CDR2 YYDKDF (reference sequence). V was shortened by 0 bases and J by 7 bases, with 13 bases between the two germline ends. The CDR3 loop spans 15 amino acids. CDR3 nucleotides: TGTGCCACCAGCAGAGACAGGGGAGTAGGGCAGCCCCAGCATTTT. Its translation is CATSRDRGVGQPQHF. Full variable domain (missing parts from reference TRBV15 and TRBJ1-5): DAMVIQNPRYQVTQFGKPVTLSCSQTLNHNVMYWYQQKSSQAPKLLFHYYDKDFNNEADTPDNFQSRRPNTSFCFLDIRSPGLGDTAMYLCATSRDRGVGQPQHFGDGTRLSIL.

This clonotype was detected a few times. V and J are TRBV19 and TRBJ1-1; D unclear. Germline-derived CDR1 and CDR2 are LNHDA and SQIVND (reference sequence). The CDR3 has 14 amino acids. With 1 base removed from V and 2 bases from J, the gap between germline ends came to 8 bases. In DNA form, the CDR3 reads TGTGCCAGTAGTATAGGTGGGATTAACACTGAAGCTTTCTTT. This codes for CASSIGGINTEAFF.

The rearrangement joins TRBV29-1 to TRBJ1-2, with a weak D call TRBD1 (6 bases). Per the germline V gene, CDR1 is SQVTM and CDR2 is ANQGSEA. V shed 3 bases and J shed 1 base, with 9 bases lying between them. The CDR3 has 13 residues. The CDR3 here is CSVEDRDNYGYTF. CDR3 coding DNA: TGCAGCGTTGAGGACAGAGATAACTATGGCTACACCTTC.

The chain is built from TRBV27 and TRBJ1-2; 9 nucleotides line up with TRBD1. The J segment lost 0 bases and the V segment lost 6 bases, leaving 5 bases of the junction unmatched. CDR3 length equals 15 residues. Germline values: CDR1 MNHEY, CDR2 SMNVEV (reference sequence). The DNA of the CDR3 is TGTGCCAGCAGAGGACAGGGGACAGCTAACTATGGCTACACCTTC. This sequence encodes CASRGQGTANYGYTF.

This sequence joins TRBV29-1 and TRBJ1-5; TRBD1 matches 11 bases. Unmatched junction bases numbered 2, after V lost 4 bases and J lost 6 bases. This CDR3 is built from 13 residues. Germline CDR1 and CDR2: SQVTM and ANQGSEA. CDR3 amino acids: CSVGDRGSQPQHF. The CDR3 nucleotides are TGCAGCGTTGGGGACAGGGGGAGTCAGCCCCAGCATTTT.

The chain couples TRBV30 to TRBJ1-2, with TRBD1 identical over 7 bases. Looked up from germline, CDR1 is GTSNPN and CDR2 is SVGIG (reference sequence). With V trimmed by 0 bases and J by 4 bases, 5 bases remained unmatched. This CDR3 has 14 amino acids. The CDR3 spells CAWSVPAGGYGYTF. As DNA, the CDR3 is TGTGCCTGGAGTGTACCGGCAGGGGGCTATGGCTACACCTTC. Full variable domain (missing parts from reference TRBV30 and TRBJ1-2): SQTIHQWPATLVQPVGSPLSLECTVEGTSNPNLYWYRQAAGRGLQLLFYSVGIGQISSEVPQNLSASRPQDRQFILSSKKLLLSDSGFYLCAWSVPAGGYGYTFGSGTRLTVV.

The chain joins TRBV29-1 to TRBJ1-5, with D possibly matching TRBD1 (6 bases). The CDR3 spans 13 residues. Trimming pared 6 bases from V and 2 bases from J, leaving 11 bases between. Germline V gene lookup returns CDR1 SQVTM and CDR2 ANQGSEA. Here the CDR3 reads CSVRTDGNQPQHF. The CDR3 DNA reads as TGCAGCGTGCGGACAGACGGCAATCAGCCCCAGCATTTT.

This chain joins TRBV6-2 or TRBV6-3 and TRBJ2-2; the match to TRBD2 covers 13 bases. The CDR3 extends over 15 amino acids. Trimming at V came to 5 bases and at J to 7 bases, leaving 4 bases not matched to a gene. CDR1 is MNHEY, CDR2 SVGEGT, per germline. The CDR3 DNA reads as TGTGCCAGCAGTGCGACTAGCGGGAGGATCGGGGAGCTGTTTTTT. Translated: CASSATSGRIGELFF.

The chain joins TRBV30 to TRBJ1-3, with a tentative D call TRBD1 (5 bases). The CDR3 totals 14 residues. The germline CDR1 and CDR2 sequences are GTSNPN and SVGIG (reference sequence). V shed 3 bases and J shed 2 bases, with 11 bases lying between them. CDR3 loop: CAWRTDRTGNTIYF. The CDR3 nucleotides read TGTGCCTGGAGGACAGACAGAACTGGAAACACCATATATTTT.

The chain employs TRBV9 and TRBJ2-4; D remains ambiguous. Trimming shortened V by 0 bases and J by 7 bases, and 17 bases separated the two germline ends. Per the germline V gene, CDR1 is SGDLS and CDR2 is YYNGEE. The CDR3 is 16 amino acids. This CDR3 reads CASSVGGIRRLNIQYF. The CDR3 DNA is TGTGCCAGCAGCGTAGGGGGAATTAGGAGACTGAACATTCAGTACTTC.

The table lists this clonotype with many counts. The chain couples TRBV5-1 to TRBJ2-4, with a weak D call TRBD2 (6 bases). The CDR3 consists of 16 residues. With 4 bases removed from V and 0 bases from J, the gap between germline ends came to 14 bases. Germline values: CDR1 SGHRS, CDR2 YFSETQ. The CDR3 region has the DNA TGCGCCAGCAGCCCCCGTGGGGGACTAGCCAAAAACATTCAGTACTTC. It is translated as CASSPRGGLAKNIQYF.

V is TRBV3-1 and J is TRBJ2-7; 12 positions agree with TRBD2. Germline-derived CDR1 and CDR2 are LGHDT and YNNKEL (reference sequence). The CDR3 sequence is 16 residues long. V gave up 3 bases and J gave up 4 bases; unmatched junction bases: 7. The CDR3 DNA follows: TGTGCCAGCAGCCAGGGTAGGACTAGCGGGATGTACGAGCAGTACTTC. Its translation is CASSQGRTSGMYEQYF.

This clonotype came up many times. The gene calls are TRBV12-3 or TRBV12-4 and TRBJ1-2, with 8 bases identical to TRBD1. The J segment lost 4 bases and the V segment lost 6 bases, leaving 10 bases of the junction unmatched. The CDR3 extends over 15 amino acids. CDR3 amino acids: CASSLGQVQTYGYTF. The CDR3 nucleotides read TGTGCCAGCAGCCTGGGACAGGTACAGACCTATGGCTACACCTTC.

The V call is TRBV15, the J call TRBJ1-1, with no clear D. The germline V gene encodes CDR1 LNHNV and CDR2 YYDKDF (reference sequence). Trimming left V 8 bases short and J 1 base short, with 14 bases between. This CDR3 has 14 residues. The CDR3 nucleotides read TGTGCCACCGGTCGTCCGGCCGCGAACACTGAAGCTTTCTTT. It codes for CATGRPAANTEAFF.

This chain connects TRBV25-1 to TRBJ2-2, with D unresolved. The CDR3 totals 14 residues. Per germline, CDR1 MGHDK and CDR2 SYGVNS. The V and J ends lost 6 bases and 5 bases respectively, with 13 bases between them. For the CDR3, the DNA is TGTGCCAGCAGCTCTGGCAGCAAGACCGGGGAGCTGTTTTTT. It specifies CASSSGSKTGELFF.

This clonotype turned up a few times. The chain uses TRBV5-1 and TRBJ1-2, with D hard to call. CDR3 length equals 12 residues. V lost 0 bases, J lost 7 bases, and 7 bases lay in between. The germline CDR1 and CDR2 sequences are SGHRS and YFSETQ. The CDR3 here is CASSLGEAGYTF. As DNA, the CDR3 is TGCGCCAGCAGCTTGGGTGAAGCTGGCTACACCTTC.

V and J are TRBV2 and TRBJ2-6; the match to TRBD1 covers 7 bases. The CDR3 totals 15 residues. After removal of 4 bases from V and 1 base from J, the junction contained 1 base not matched to a gene. The germline V gene has CDR1 SNHLY and CDR2 FYNNEI. The DNA of the CDR3 is TGTGCCAGCAGTGTCAGGGGGTCTGGGGCCAACGTCCTGACTTTC. It specifies CASSVRGSGANVLTF.